Listed below are T cell receptor beta chains from one sample, sequenced in a study of neurological immune-mediated disorders. Via MiXCR, TCRdb re-called the 5' RACE reads, giving one row per CDR3 protein. Among tens of thousands of distinct CDR3 sequences, about an eighth were seen once, and the ten largest hold less than 2%. The sequenced sample consisted of PBMCs. These receptor sequences come from a man in his 60s in good health. The CDR3 runs from the conserved cysteine through the conserved F or W. Each record gives: clone size, V gene, J gene, D gene, CDR3 protein, CDR3 DNA. D genes are given only for firm matches. Rows may omit the clone size; those that give it use once, few, many or a size class.

clone size: once; V gene: TRBV20-1; J gene: TRBJ2-5; D gene: .; CDR3 protein: CSARVGPLLETQYF; CDR3 DNA: TGCAGTGCTAGAGTAGGGCCTCTTCTAGAGACCCAGTACTTC
clone size: many; V gene: TRBV7-2; J gene: TRBJ2-4; D gene: TRBD1; CDR3 protein: CASSFRQGVAKNIQYF; CDR3 DNA: TGTGCCAGCAGCTTTAGACAGGGGGTAGCCAAAAACATTCAGTACTTC
clone size: many; V gene: TRBV5-4; J gene: TRBJ2-5; D gene: .; CDR3 protein: CASSLERGYQETQYF; CDR3 DNA: TGTGCCAGCAGCTTGGAACGGGGGTACCAAGAGACCCAGTACTTC
clone size: .; V gene: TRBV3-1; J gene: TRBJ2-4; D gene: .; CDR3 protein: CASSQAGYGIQYF; CDR3 DNA: TGTGCCAGCAGCCAAGCCGGTTACGGCATTCAGTACTTC
clone size: many; V gene: TRBV28; J gene: TRBJ1-5; D gene: .; CDR3 protein: CASRLGQLYSNQPQHF; CDR3 DNA: TGTGCCAGCAGGCTTGGGCAGCTCTATAGCAATCAGCCCCAGCATTTT
clone size: many; V gene: TRBV7-2; J gene: TRBJ2-3; D gene: .; CDR3 protein: CASSLMGGGYTQYF; CDR3 DNA: TGTGCCAGCAGCTTAATGGGGGGCGGGTATACGCAGTATTTT
clone size: many; V gene: TRBV5-1; J gene: TRBJ2-2; D gene: .; CDR3 protein: CASSLDSGRNTGELFF; CDR3 DNA: TGCGCCAGCAGCTTGGATTCAGGCAGAAACACCGGGGAGCTGTTTTTT
clone size: many; V gene: TRBV5-1; J gene: TRBJ2-6; D gene: TRBD2; CDR3 protein: CASSSPGGTVSGANVLTF; CDR3 DNA: TGCGCCAGCAGCTCCCCCGGGGGGACGGTCTCTGGGGCCAACGTCCTGACTTTC
clone size: many; V gene: TRBV12-3/TRBV12-4; J gene: TRBJ1-1; D gene: .; CDR3 protein: CASSPTGRNTEAFF; CDR3 DNA: TGTGCCAGCAGCCCGACAGGTCGGAACACTGAAGCTTTCTTT
clone size: many; V gene: TRBV7-2; J gene: TRBJ2-1; D gene: TRBD1; CDR3 protein: CASSLAGQGKNEQFF; CDR3 DNA: TGTGCCAGCAGCTTAGCGGGACAGGGGAAAAATGAGCAGTTCTTC
clone size: many; V gene: TRBV3-1; J gene: TRBJ2-1; D gene: .; CDR3 protein: CASSQRQDNEQFF; CDR3 DNA: TGTGCCAGCAGCCAAAGGCAGGACAATGAGCAGTTCTTC
clone size: many; V gene: TRBV20-1; J gene: TRBJ1-5; D gene: TRBD1; CDR3 protein: CSAVEGTGGWNQPQHF; CDR3 DNA: TGCAGTGCTGTCGAGGGGACAGGGGGATGGAATCAGCCCCAGCATTTT
clone size: many; V gene: TRBV3-1; J gene: TRBJ2-1; D gene: .; CDR3 protein: CASSQESSSVVHEQFF; CDR3 DNA: TGTGCCAGCAGCCAAGAGAGCAGCTCCGTGGTCCATGAGCAGTTCTTC
clone size: many; V gene: TRBV3-1; J gene: TRBJ2-5; D gene: TRBD1; CDR3 protein: CASSLRETGKETQYF; CDR3 DNA: TGTGCCAGCAGCCTCCGAGAGACAGGGAAAGAGACCCAGTACTTC
clone size: few; V gene: TRBV28; J gene: TRBJ2-1; D gene: .; CDR3 protein: CASSSLDRPDEQFF; CDR3 DNA: TGTGCCAGCAGTTCCCTCGACAGGCCCGATGAGCAGTTCTTC
clone size: many; V gene: TRBV2; J gene: TRBJ2-7; D gene: .; CDR3 protein: CASSDGTSYEQYF; CDR3 DNA: TGTGCCAGCAGTGACGGGACCTCCTACGAGCAGTACTTC
clone size: many; V gene: TRBV7-9; J gene: TRBJ2-3; D gene: .; CDR3 protein: CASSPMGSSTDTQYF; CDR3 DNA: TGTGCCAGCAGCCCGATGGGATCTAGCACAGATACGCAGTATTTT
clone size: many; V gene: TRBV5-1; J gene: TRBJ2-2; D gene: .; CDR3 protein: CASSLGPDNTGELFF; CDR3 DNA: TGCGCCAGCAGCTTGGGGCCAGATAACACCGGGGAGCTGTTTTTT
clone size: many; V gene: TRBV20-1; J gene: TRBJ2-1; D gene: .; CDR3 protein: CSARGLAEGVQYNEQFF; CDR3 DNA: TGCAGTGCTAGAGGCCTAGCGGAGGGGGTCCAATACAATGAGCAGTTCTTC
clone size: many; V gene: TRBV11-2; J gene: TRBJ2-1; D gene: TRBD2; CDR3 protein: CASSLGARGGLNEQFF; CDR3 DNA: TGTGCCAGCAGCTTAGGGGCGCGGGGGGGCCTGAATGAGCAGTTCTTC
clone size: many; V gene: TRBV10-3; J gene: TRBJ2-6; D gene: .; CDR3 protein: CAIRDAGGANVLTF; CDR3 DNA: TGTGCCATCAGGGACGCGGGTGGGGCCAACGTCCTGACTTTC
clone size: .; V gene: TRBV5-1; J gene: TRBJ1-5; D gene: TRBD1; CDR3 protein: CASSPGGGQPQHF; CDR3 DNA: TGCGCCAGCTCCCCAGGGGGGGGACAGCCCCAGCATTTT
clone size: many; V gene: TRBV3-1; J gene: TRBJ2-3; D gene: TRBD1; CDR3 protein: CASSQVGDSGDTQYF; CDR3 DNA: TGTGCCAGCAGCCAAGTAGGGGACAGCGGAGATACGCAGTATTTT
clone size: many; V gene: TRBV7-2; J gene: TRBJ2-3; D gene: TRBD1; CDR3 protein: CASSRPGQGADTQYF; CDR3 DNA: TGTGCCAGCAGCCGACCGGGACAGGGGGCTGATACGCAGTATTTT
clone size: many; V gene: TRBV29-1; J gene: TRBJ2-7; D gene: TRBD1; CDR3 protein: CSVDVGTGTYEQYF; CDR3 DNA: TGCAGCGTCGACGTCGGGACAGGGACCTACGAGCAGTACTTC
clone size: many; V gene: TRBV6-5; J gene: TRBJ2-7; D gene: TRBD2; CDR3 protein: CATKPGLASYEQYF; CDR3 DNA: TGTGCCACCAAACCGGGACTAGCCTCCTACGAGCAGTACTTC
clone size: .; V gene: TRBV10-3; J gene: TRBJ2-2; D gene: TRBD2; CDR3 protein: CAIKTSGGAGELFF; CDR3 DNA: TGTGCCATCAAGACTAGCGGGGGGGCCGGGGAGCTGTTTTTT
clone size: .; V gene: TRBV29-1; J gene: TRBJ1-3; D gene: .; CDR3 protein: CSVVMSGNTIYF; CDR3 DNA: TGCAGCGTTGTTATGTCTGGAAACACCATATATTTT
clone size: .; V gene: TRBV20-1; J gene: TRBJ2-1; D gene: TRBD2; CDR3 protein: CSAPPGGAYNEQFF; CDR3 DNA: TGCAGTGCTCCCCCCGGGGGGGCTTACAATGAGCAGTTCTTC